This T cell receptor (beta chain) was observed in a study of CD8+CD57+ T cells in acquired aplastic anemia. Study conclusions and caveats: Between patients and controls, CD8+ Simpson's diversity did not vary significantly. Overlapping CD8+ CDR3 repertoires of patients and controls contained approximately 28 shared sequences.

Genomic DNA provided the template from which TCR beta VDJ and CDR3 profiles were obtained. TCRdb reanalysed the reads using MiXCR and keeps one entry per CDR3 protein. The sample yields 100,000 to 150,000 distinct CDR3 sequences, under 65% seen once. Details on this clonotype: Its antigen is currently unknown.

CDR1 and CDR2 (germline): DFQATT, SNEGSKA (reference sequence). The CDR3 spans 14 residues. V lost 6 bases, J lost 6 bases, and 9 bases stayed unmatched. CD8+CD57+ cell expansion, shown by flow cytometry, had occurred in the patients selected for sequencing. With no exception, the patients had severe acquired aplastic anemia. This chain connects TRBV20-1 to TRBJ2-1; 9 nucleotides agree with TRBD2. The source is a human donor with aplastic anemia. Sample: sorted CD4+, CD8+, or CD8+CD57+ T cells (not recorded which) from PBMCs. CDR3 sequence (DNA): TGCAGTGCGCAGACGTCTAGCGGGACCAATGAGCAGTTCTTC. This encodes CSAQTSSGTNEQFF.